A single T cell receptor beta chain is shown here with its context. Its antigen is undetermined. This CDR3 spans 14 amino acids. Germline CDR1 is SGHDT and CDR2 is YYEEEE. TCRdb reprocessed the 5' RACE reads and stores each CDR3 protein as one record, lacking DNA. This sample's table reports roughly 280,000 distinct CDR3 sequences. The sample comes from a study of T cells expressing NK-cell markers. Study-level results: CD8+ T cells in over five donors included dominant NKG2C+ clonotypes at roughly 1.0-7.0%.

Sequenced: blood T cells: a sorted CD56 or NKG2C T cell subset, CD4+ or CD8+ T cells, or bulk PBMC T cells (not recorded which). The rearrangement uses TRBV5-6 and TRBJ1-2. This TCR derives from a man between 18 and 35 years old in good health. The CDR3 here is CASSLSLHYYGYTF.